The entry below gives a single T cell receptor (beta chain) sequence along with its context. Its antigen remains unidentified. V lost 5 bases and J lost 10, with 14 bases in between. The length of the CDR3 is 12 residues. The germline CDR1 and CDR2 sequences are SGHAT and FQNNGV. The entry originates in a study of cytomegalovirus exposure and HLA in healthy donors. About the research overall: Previous work identified roughly 120 million unique TCR beta sequences from approximately 190 million T cells. Clustering assigned about 76% of the roughly 400 genotyped donors to the Caucasian-associated ancestry cluster. Findings and limits, study-wide: Per a prior analysis, the majority of TCR beta V segments were productive roughly 90% or roughly 30% of the time. In the analysis, some V segments, TRBV6-2 and TRBV6-3 included, were excluded as indistinguishable.

It was with 60 Vbeta and 13 Jbeta primers that the PCR ran. TCRdb keeps only in-frame clones here, not all; method: immunoSEQ multiplex PCR. The table has approximately 54,000 clones, around 82% seen once. This chain uses TRBV11-2 with TRBJ1-1; tentatively, D is TRBD1 (6 bases). This sequence was found in a woman aged 18-30 years in good health and CMV-seronegative. Material for sequencing was PBMCs. The CDR3: CASSQTGTSAFF. The CDR3 DNA is TGTGCCAGCAGCCAAACCGGGACATCAGCTTTCTTT.